The 7 T cell receptor beta chains below come from one sample, sequenced in a study of identical twins. TCRdb reanalysed the 5' RACE reads using MiXCR and keeps one entry per CDR3 protein. The sample shows 1.5 million to 2 million distinct CDR3 sequences, around a third of them seen only once. Sequenced material: cord blood. The receptors stem from a newborn girl in good health.

This clonotype turned up a few times. The gene calls are TRBV18 and TRBJ2-3; tentative D call: TRBD1 (6 bases). This CDR3 is built from 14 residues. Trimming removed 4 bases from V and 4 bases from J, with 12 bases in between. CDR1 and CDR2 from the germline V gene are KGHSH and LQKENI. The CDR3 reads CASSLGQSPDTQYF. The CDR3 DNA reads TGTGCCAGCTCACTAGGACAGTCCCCAGATACGCAGTATTTT.

The chain is built from TRBV15 and TRBJ1-1; D uncertain. Trimming removed 0 bases at V and 3 bases at J, with 8 bases between. This CDR3 region has 14 residues. CDR1 and CDR2 (germline): LNHNV, YYDKDF (reference sequence). The CDR3 coding sequence is TGTGCCACCAGCAGAGATCCGGCAGACACTGAAGCTTTCTTT. This codes for CATSRDPADTEAFF.

This clonotype was seen many times. The CDR3: CAISVQEALGEQYF. In DNA form, the CDR3 reads TGTGCCATCAGCGTTCAGGAGGCCTTGGGCGAGCAGTACTTC. The J gene is TRBJ2-5, the V gene TRBV10-3; maybe TRBD2 (5 bases). The J call could be wrong; TRBJ2-7 is a better fit for the DNA end. The CDR3 spans 14 residues. Germline CDR1 is ENHRY and CDR2 is SYGVKD.

This clonotype came up a few times. The V call is TRBV18, the J call TRBJ2-5; D is undetermined. The CDR3 consists of 13 residues. Per the germline V gene, CDR1 is KGHSH and CDR2 is LQKENI. The ends were cut back, 0 bases at V and 11 bases at J, with 13 bases in the middle. Written as DNA, the CDR3 is TGTGCCAGCTCACCACCGGCCGACAATGAGCAGTACTTC. It encodes CASSPPADNEQYF.

This clonotype was seen more than once but under ten times. J is TRBJ2-1 and V is TRBV7-2; the match to TRBD2 covers 8 bases. CDR1 is SGHTA, CDR2 FQGNSA, per germline. With V trimmed by 6 bases and J by 2 bases, 6 bases remained unmatched. The CDR3 spans 15 residues. CDR3 DNA sequence: TGTGCCAGCAGTCTTAGCGGGACACCCTACAATGAGCAGTTCTTC. It translates to CASSLSGTPYNEQFF.

The chain uses TRBV5-5 and TRBJ1-2; 9 nucleotides match TRBD1. The CDR3 extends over 17 amino acids. Germline values: CDR1 SGHKS, CDR2 YYEKEE (reference sequence). V lost 0 bases and J lost 6; bases outside the gene matches: 12. DNA of the CDR3: TGTGCCAGCAGCTTGGTCCTGACAGGGGGGGGTCGAAATGGCTACACCTTC. It encodes CASSLVLTGGGRNGYTF.

The table lists this clonotype with a few counts. The chain employs TRBV6-1 and TRBJ2-7, with D unclear. Looked up from germline, CDR1 is MNHNS and CDR2 is SASEGT. Trimming removed 6 bases from V and 5 bases from J, with 11 bases in between. This CDR3 is 12 amino acids long. The CDR3 loop is CASRQTTNEQYF. CDR3 DNA: TGTGCCAGCAGACAGACAACAAACGAGCAGTACTTC.